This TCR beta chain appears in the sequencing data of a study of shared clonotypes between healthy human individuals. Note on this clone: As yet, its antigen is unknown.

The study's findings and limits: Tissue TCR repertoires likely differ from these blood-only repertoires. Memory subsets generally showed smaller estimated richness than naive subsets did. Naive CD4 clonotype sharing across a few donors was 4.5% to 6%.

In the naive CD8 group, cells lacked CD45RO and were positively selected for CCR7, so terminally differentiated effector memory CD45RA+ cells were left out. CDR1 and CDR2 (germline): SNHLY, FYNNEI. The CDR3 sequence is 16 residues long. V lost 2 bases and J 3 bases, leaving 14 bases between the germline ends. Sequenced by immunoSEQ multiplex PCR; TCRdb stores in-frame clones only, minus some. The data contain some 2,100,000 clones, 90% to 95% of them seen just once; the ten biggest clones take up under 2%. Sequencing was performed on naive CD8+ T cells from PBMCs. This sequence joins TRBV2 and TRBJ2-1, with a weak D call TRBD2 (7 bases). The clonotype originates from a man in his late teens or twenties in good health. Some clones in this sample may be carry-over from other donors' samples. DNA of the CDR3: TGTGCCAGCAGTGAAAGGGGGGGGAACCTCTACAATGAGCAGTTCTTC. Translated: CASSERGGNLYNEQFF.